This TCR beta chain was sequenced during a study of T cell responses to AZD1222 COVID-19 vaccine. Notes on the study in general: Dominant at 160-218 and 743-854, vaccine-associated CD4 TCRs also spanned spike. Targets within unmutated variant regions were reportedly found for nearly half of spike-specific TCRs. At baseline, seropositivity was found in only 6 or 7 AZD1222 recipients. The breadth and depth of Spike-specific TCRs increased once two AZD1222 doses had been given.

Profiled with immunoSEQ multiplex PCR; TCRdb holds only in-frame clones, not every one. The sample shows tens of thousands of clones, approximately 90% of them seen only once. With respect to this clone: Its antigen is not known.

Germline V gene data show CDR1 as LGHNA and CDR2 as YNFKEQ. This CDR3 is 17 amino acids long. After removal of 4 bases from V and 3 bases from J, the junction contained 10 bases not matched to a gene. The chain recombines TRBV4-2 with TRBJ2-1; 9 bases map to TRBD2. The starting material was peripheral blood, obtained 28 days after the second AZD1222 dose. This clonotype originated in an adult who received the AZD1222 COVID-19 vaccine. The CDR3, as DNA: TGTGCCAGCAGCCTTTACTCCGGGACTAGCAACTACAATGAGCAGTTCTTC. This gives the protein CASSLYSGTSNYNEQFF.